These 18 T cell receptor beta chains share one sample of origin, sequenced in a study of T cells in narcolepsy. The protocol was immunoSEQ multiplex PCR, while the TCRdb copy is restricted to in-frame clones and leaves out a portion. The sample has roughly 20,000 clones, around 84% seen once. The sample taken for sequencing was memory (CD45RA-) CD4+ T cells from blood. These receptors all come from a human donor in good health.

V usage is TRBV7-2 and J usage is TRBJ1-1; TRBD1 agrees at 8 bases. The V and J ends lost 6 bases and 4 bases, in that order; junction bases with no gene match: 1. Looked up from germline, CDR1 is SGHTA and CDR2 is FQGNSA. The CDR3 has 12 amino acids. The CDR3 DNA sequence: TGTGCCAGCAGGGACAGGGTCACTGAAGCTTTCTTT. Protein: CASRDRVTEAFF.

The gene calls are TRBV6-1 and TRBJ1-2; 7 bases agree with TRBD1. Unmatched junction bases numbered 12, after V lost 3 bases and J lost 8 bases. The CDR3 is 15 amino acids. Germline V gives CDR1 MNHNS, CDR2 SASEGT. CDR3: CASSEGTARVGGYTF. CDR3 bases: TGTGCCAGCAGTGAGGGGACAGCCAGGGTTGGGGGCTACACCTTC.

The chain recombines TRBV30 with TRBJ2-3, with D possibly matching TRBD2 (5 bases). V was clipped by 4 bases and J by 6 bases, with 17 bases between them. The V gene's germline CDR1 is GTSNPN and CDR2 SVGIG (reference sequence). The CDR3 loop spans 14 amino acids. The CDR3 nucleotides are TGTGCCTGGACCCCCCCCTCGCGGAGGGATACGCAGTATTTT. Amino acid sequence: CAWTPPSRRDTQYF.

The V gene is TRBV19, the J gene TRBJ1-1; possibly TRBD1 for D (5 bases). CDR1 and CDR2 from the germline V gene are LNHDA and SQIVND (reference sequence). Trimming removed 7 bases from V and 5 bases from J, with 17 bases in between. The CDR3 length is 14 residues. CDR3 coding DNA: TGTGCCAGTAAATCTCAGGGTCAAAAAACTGAAGCTTTCTTT. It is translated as CASKSQGQKTEAFF.

The CDR3 DNA follows: TGTGCCAGCAGCTTGTTCGGGCTAGCGGGAGTTAATGAGCAGTTCTTC. Its protein product is CASSLFGLAGVNEQFF. This sequence joins TRBV5-5 and TRBJ2-1; TRBD2 aligns across 10 bases. V lost 1 base and J lost 7; bases outside the gene matches: 8. Germline V gives CDR1 SGHKS, CDR2 YYEKEE (reference sequence). The CDR3 is 16 amino acids.

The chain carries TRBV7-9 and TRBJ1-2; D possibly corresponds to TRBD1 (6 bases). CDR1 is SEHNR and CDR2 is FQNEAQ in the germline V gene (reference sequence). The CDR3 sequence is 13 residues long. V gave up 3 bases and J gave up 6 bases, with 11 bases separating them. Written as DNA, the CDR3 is TGTGCCAGCAGCTTCAACAGGGAGGATGGCTACACCTTC. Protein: CASSFNREDGYTF.

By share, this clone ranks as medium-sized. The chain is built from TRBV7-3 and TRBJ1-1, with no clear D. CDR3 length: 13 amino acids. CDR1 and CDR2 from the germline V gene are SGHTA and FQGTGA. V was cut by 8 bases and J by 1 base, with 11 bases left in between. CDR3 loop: CASGLEANTEAFF. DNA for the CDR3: TGTGCCAGCGGACTGGAGGCGAACACTGAAGCTTTCTTT.

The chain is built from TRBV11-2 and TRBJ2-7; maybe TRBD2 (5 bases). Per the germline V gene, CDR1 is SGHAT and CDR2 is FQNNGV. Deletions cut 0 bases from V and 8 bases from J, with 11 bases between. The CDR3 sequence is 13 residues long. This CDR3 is CASSLESQTKQYF. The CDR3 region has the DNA TGTGCCAGCAGCTTAGAGTCCCAGACTAAGCAGTACTTC.

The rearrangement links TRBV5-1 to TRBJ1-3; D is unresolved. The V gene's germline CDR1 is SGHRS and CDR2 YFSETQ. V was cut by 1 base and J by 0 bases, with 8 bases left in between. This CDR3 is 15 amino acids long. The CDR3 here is CASSLSSYSGNTIYF. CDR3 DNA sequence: TGCGCCAGCAGCTTGTCGTCATACTCTGGAAACACCATATATTTT.

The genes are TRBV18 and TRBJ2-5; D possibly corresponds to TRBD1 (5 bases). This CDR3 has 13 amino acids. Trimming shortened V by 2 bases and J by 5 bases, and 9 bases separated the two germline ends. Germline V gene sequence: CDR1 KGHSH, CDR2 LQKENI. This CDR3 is CASSPTGRETQYF. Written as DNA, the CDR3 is TGTGCCAGCTCACCAACAGGCCGGGAGACCCAGTACTTC.

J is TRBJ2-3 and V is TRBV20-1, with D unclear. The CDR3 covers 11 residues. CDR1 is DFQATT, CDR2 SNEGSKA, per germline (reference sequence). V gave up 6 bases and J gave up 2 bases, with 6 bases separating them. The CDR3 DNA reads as TGCAGTGCAAAAAACACAGATACGCAGTATTTT. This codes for CSAKNTDTQYF.

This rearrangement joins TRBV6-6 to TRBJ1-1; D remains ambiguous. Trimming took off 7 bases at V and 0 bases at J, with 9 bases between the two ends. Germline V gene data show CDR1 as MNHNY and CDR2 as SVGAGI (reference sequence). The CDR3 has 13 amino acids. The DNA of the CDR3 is TGTGCCAGCAAAGAGATTTTGAACACTGAAGCTTTCTTT. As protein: CASKEILNTEAFF.

The CDR3 bases are TGTGCCAGCAGTGAACTAGGGGGTTCGGGCACCGGGGAGCTGTTTTTT. Protein: CASSELGGSGTGELFF. V is TRBV6-1 and J is TRBJ2-2, with a possible D match to TRBD1 (6 bases). The germline V gene encodes CDR1 MNHNS and CDR2 SASEGT. The CDR3 extends over 16 amino acids. The V gene lost 2 bases and the J gene lost 4 bases, with 14 bases spanning the gap.

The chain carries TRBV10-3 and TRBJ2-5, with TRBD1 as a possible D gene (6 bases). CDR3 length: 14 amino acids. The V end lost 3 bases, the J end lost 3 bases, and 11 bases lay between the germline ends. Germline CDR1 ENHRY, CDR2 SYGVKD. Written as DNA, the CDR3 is TGTGCCATCAGTGACGCAGGGGCTAAAGAGACCCAGTACTTC. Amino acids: CAISDAGAKETQYF.

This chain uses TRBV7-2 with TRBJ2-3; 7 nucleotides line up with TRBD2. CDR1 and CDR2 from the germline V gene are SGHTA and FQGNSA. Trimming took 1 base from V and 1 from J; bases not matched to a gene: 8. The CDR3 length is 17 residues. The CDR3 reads CASSLVGGGRGTDTQYF. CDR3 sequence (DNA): TGTGCCAGCAGCTTAGTAGGCGGGGGAAGGGGCACAGATACGCAGTATTTT.

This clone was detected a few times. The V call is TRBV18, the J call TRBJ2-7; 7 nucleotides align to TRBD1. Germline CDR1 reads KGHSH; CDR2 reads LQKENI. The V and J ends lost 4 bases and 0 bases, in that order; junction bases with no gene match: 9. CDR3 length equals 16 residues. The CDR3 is CASSLTGQATSYEQYF. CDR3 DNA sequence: TGTGCCAGCTCACTCACTGGACAGGCCACCTCCTACGAGCAGTACTTC.

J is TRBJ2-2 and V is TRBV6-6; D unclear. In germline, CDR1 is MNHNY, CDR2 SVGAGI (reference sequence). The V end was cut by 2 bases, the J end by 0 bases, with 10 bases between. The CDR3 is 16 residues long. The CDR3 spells CASSYLRAANTGELFF. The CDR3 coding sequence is TGTGCCAGCAGTTACCTACGGGCTGCGAACACCGGGGAGCTGTTTTTT.

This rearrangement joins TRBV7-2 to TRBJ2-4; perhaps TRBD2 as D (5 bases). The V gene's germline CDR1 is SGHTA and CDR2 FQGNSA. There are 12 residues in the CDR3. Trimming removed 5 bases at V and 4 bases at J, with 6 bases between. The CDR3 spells CASSQRKNIQYF. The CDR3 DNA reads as TGTGCCAGCAGCCAGCGGAAAAACATTCAGTACTTC.